This T cell receptor (beta chain) was sequenced during a study of early T cells in non-severe SARS-CoV-2 infection. As for the study in general: Sequencing of unsorted whole blood was done on bulk RNA, leaving chains unpaired. Overall study findings and caveats: Matching results from VDJdb favored anti-spike CD8 responses, leaving private and CD4 specificities undetected.

Looked up from germline, CDR1 is SGHNT and CDR2 is YENEEA. The CDR3 length is 15 residues. Trimming removed 5 bases at V and 3 bases at J, with 13 bases between. About this clonotype: No antigen is known for it.

The TCR library protocol was used to attach unique molecular identifiers. These identifiers were attached to individual cDNA molecules. Each CDR3 protein gets one entry after TCRdb re-called the 5' RACE reads with MiXCR. The sample includes roughly 25,000 distinct CDR3 sequences, around 4% seen only once; the top ten take less than 20%. This receptor was taken from an adult who was a healthcare worker with PCR-confirmed SARS-CoV-2 infection or an uninfected control (not recorded which). Sequencing used whole blood. V usage is TRBV11-3 and J usage is TRBJ2-2; D might be TRBD2 (6 bases). The CDR3 DNA follows: TGTGCCAGCAGCCCCCGGACTATCGACACCGGGGAGCTGTTTTTT. It is translated as CASSPRTIDTGELFF. The whole variable domain, remainder taken from reference TRBV11-3 and TRBJ2-2, is EAGVVQSPRYKIIEKKQPVAFWCNPISGHNTLYWYLQNLGQGPELLIRYENEEAVDDSQLPKDRFSAERLKGVDSTLKIQPAELGDSAVYLCASSPRTIDTGELFFGEGSRLTVL.